This T cell receptor (beta chain) came from a study of cytomegalovirus exposure and HLA in healthy donors. Study-wide results and caveats: Most TCR sequences were rare, but some public TCRs occurred in many donors. Available immune exposure information was restricted to CMV serostatus only. Later analysis demonstrated an association between a missense DCLRE1C variant and TCR beta V- and J-gene trimming.

This clone was picked up a small number of times. Its antigen is not identified. Primers: 60 Vbeta forward and 13 Jbeta reverse. Produced via immunoSEQ multiplex PCR; TCRdb's table is partial and in-frame only. This sample has about 100,000 clones, with roughly 80% found just once. All the people who gave samples were healthy bone marrow donors. Germline V lookup: CDR1 SEHNR, CDR2 FQNEAQ (reference sequence). V was clipped by 5 bases and J by 6 bases, with 15 bases between them. The CDR3 covers 14 residues. The receptor comes from a male donor in good health and CMV-seropositive. The rearrangement links TRBV7-9 to TRBJ2-3, with D perhaps TRBD2 (5 bases). Specimen: PBMCs. In DNA, the CDR3 is TGTGCCAGCAGCCGGCCGGGGAGATTTGATACGCAGTATTTT. Translating it yields CASSRPGRFDTQYF.